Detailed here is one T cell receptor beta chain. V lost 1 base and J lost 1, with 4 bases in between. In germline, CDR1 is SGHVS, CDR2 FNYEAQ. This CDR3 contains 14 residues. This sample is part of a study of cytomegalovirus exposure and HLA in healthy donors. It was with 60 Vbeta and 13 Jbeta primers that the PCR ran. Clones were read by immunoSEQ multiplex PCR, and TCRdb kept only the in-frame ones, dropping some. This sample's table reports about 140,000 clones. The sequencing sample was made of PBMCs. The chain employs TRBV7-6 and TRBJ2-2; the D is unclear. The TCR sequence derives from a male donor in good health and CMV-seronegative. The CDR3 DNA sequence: TGTGCCAGCAGCTTAGATCAGAACACCGGGGAGCTGTTTTTT. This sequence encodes CASSLDQNTGELFF.